What follows are 4 T cell receptor beta chains derived from one specimen sequenced in a study of prognosis after radiotherapy for stage I lung cancer. Template was genomic DNA; TCR beta CDR3 amplified in two multiplex PCR rounds. First-round PCR used primers specific to each TRBV and TRBJ gene. TCRdb itself ran the multiplex PCR reads through MiXCR, one entry per CDR3 protein. The sample consists of tens of thousands of distinct CDR3 sequences, roughly two fifths of them appearing once. The specimen was PBMCs, collected before or after stereotactic body radiation therapy (not recorded which). These TCRs come from a donor over 45 with non-small cell lung cancer.

In DNA, the CDR3 is TGTGCCAGCAGCTTCGGAGGCCGCAATCAGCCCCAGCATTTT. It is translated as CASSFGGRNQPQHF. The genes are TRBV3-1 and TRBJ1-5; D remains ambiguous. V was shortened by 5 bases and J by 2 bases, with 10 bases between the two germline ends. The CDR3 sequence is 14 residues long. The germline V gene has CDR1 LGHDT and CDR2 YNNKEL (reference sequence).

The rearrangement uses TRBV6-2 or TRBV6-3 and TRBJ2-7; 7 positions agree with TRBD2. The CDR3 has 12 amino acids. CDR1 and CDR2 (germline): MNHEY, SVGEGT. V was clipped by 5 bases and J by 13 bases; unmatched bases: 11. The CDR3 nucleotides read TGTGCCAGCAGTGAAGCGGGAACGGGTCATTACTTC. Amino acids: CASSEAGTGHYF.

This clonotype has a count of ten or more. V and J are TRBV6-2 or TRBV6-3 and TRBJ1-1; the D is unclear. The V gene lost 4 bases and the J gene lost 5 bases, with 8 bases spanning the gap. Germline V gene data show CDR1 as MNHEY and CDR2 as SVGEGT. CDR3 size: 12 residues. The CDR3 reads CASSLDLTEAFF. DNA of the CDR3: TGTGCCAGCAGTTTGGATTTAACTGAAGCTTTCTTT.

There are many counts of this clonotype. V and J are TRBV5-1 and TRBJ1-1; D gene unclear. The CDR3 is made up of 11 amino acids. Germline V CDR1 and CDR2: SGHRS, YFSETQ. Between the trimmed V and J ends, which lost 4 bases and 11 bases, there was a span of 12 bases. CDR3: CASSGVGGAFF. CDR3 coding DNA: TGCGCCAGCAGCGGCGTAGGTGGGGCTTTCTTT.